This TCR beta chain was recovered during a study of spatial heterogeneity in lung cancer. Time point denoted: blood at routine non-recurrence follow-up after resection. Whole RNA from tumor, nontumor lung or frozen PBMC was sequenced unsorted. The germline V gene has CDR1 SNHLY and CDR2 FYNNEI. This CDR3 spans 15 amino acids. V shed 7 bases and J 1 base; nucleotides not matched to a gene: 8. Using its own MiXCR run on the 5' RACE reads, TCRdb lists one record per CDR3 protein. The sample records fewer than 150,000 distinct CDR3 sequences, under 14% being singletons. The V gene is TRBV2, the J gene TRBJ1-1, with 8 bases aligning to TRBD1. The source of this sequence is a female donor with early-stage non-small cell lung cancer. The sequences come from PBMCs, collected at follow-up. CDR3 sequence reads: CASTGTGVANTEAFF. CDR3 DNA sequence: TGTGCCAGCACTGGGACAGGAGTAGCGAACACTGAAGCTTTCTTT.